This TCR beta chain was sequenced for a study of patients and donors after allogeneic stem cell transplantation. In this sample, this clonotype turned up many times. V gave up 4 bases and J gave up 1 base, with 8 bases separating them. CDR1 LNHNV and CDR2 YYDKDF come from the germline V gene (reference sequence). The length of the CDR3 is 14 residues. In TCRdb, the RT-PCR reads were re-called with MiXCR into one record per CDR3 protein. Among fewer than 75,000 distinct CDR3 sequences listed, roughly 14% were seen once. The sample comprised blood, either unsorted or a sorted T cell fraction (not recorded which). The V call is TRBV15, the J call TRBJ1-3; D gene ambiguous. The clonotype originates from a human donor who was either an allogeneic HSCT recipient or a stem cell or donor lymphocyte infusion donor (not recorded which). It is not recorded whose cells these are; they may come from a transplant donor. This chain's CDR3 is CATSMWQSGNTIYF. The DNA of the CDR3 is TGTGCCACCAGCATGTGGCAGTCTGGAAACACCATATATTTT.